This is a list of T cell receptor beta chains from one sample in a study of control samples from healthy donors and cancer patients. Profiling relied on immunoSEQ multiplex PCR, and the TCRdb table lists in-frame clones only, not all of them. The sample's table shows roughly 190,000 clones. Source material: blood. The origin of the receptors is a woman in her thirties in good health. CDR3s include the opening cysteine and the closing phenylalanine or tryptophan. A D gene is named only where the DNA matches it firmly.

V	length	J	D	CDR3	DNA
TRBV4-1	16	TRBJ1-1	-	CASSQHRQGRNTEAFF	TGCGCCAGCAGCCAACACCGGCAGGGGAGGAACACTGAAGCTTTCTTT
TRBV7-2	17	TRBJ1-2	-	CASSLLGGQGLFYGYTF	TGTGCCAGCAGCTTGCTGGGGGGACAAGGGCTTTTTTATGGCTACACCTTC
TRBV29-1	13	TRBJ1-2	-	CSVEPGGNYGYTF	TGCAGCGTTGAACCCGGAGGGAACTATGGCTACACCTTC
TRBV27	12	TRBJ2-1	-	CASSSTGNEQFF	TGTGCCAGCAGTTCCACAGGGAATGAGCAGTTCTTC
TRBV7-9	16	TRBJ2-1	-	CASSLVQPFFYNEQFF	TGTGCCAGCAGCTTAGTCCAGCCTTTTTTTTACAATGAGCAGTTCTTC
TRBV5-6	15	TRBJ1-6	TRBD1	CASSSLTGARSPLHF	TGTGCCAGCAGCTCGTTGACAGGGGCGCGTTCACCCCTCCACTTT
TRBV9	13	TRBJ1-2	-	CASSVEGSYGYTF	TGTGCCAGCAGCGTAGAGGGATCCTATGGCTACACCTTC
TRBV28	12	TRBJ1-1	-	CASSLTALGAFF	TGTGCCAGCAGTTTAACGGCCCTCGGGGCTTTCTTT
TRBV10-3	14	TRBJ1-1	-	CAISEVSSGTEAFF	TGTGCCATCAGTGAGGTGTCCTCAGGGACTGAAGCTTTCTTT
TRBV10-1	13	TRBJ1-1	-	CASSEGRGTEAFF	TGCGCCAGCAGCGAGGGCAGGGGTACTGAAGCTTTCTTT
TRBV2	17	TRBJ1-5	TRBD1	CASKGQGLGYSNQPQHF	TGTGCCAGCAAAGGACAGGGATTGGGGTATAGCAATCAGCCCCAGCATTTT
TRBV9	16	TRBJ2-5	-	CASSVDPSAIFGTQYF	TGTGCCAGCAGCGTAGATCCTAGCGCTATCTTTGGGACCCAGTACTTC
TRBV19	14	TRBJ2-3	-	CASSILGGTDTQYF	TGTGCCAGTAGTATTCTGGGGGGCACAGATACGCAGTATTTT
TRBV7-2	15	TRBJ2-3	-	CASSPGGSGADTQYF	TGTGCCAGCAGCCCCGGCGGTAGCGGAGCCGATACGCAGTATTTT
TRBV21-1	13	TRBJ1-1	-	CASSETANTEAFF	TGTGCCAGCAGCGAAACAGCGAACACTGAAGCTTTCTTT
TRBV28	12	TRBJ2-7	TRBD2	CASKRGGYEQYF	TGTGCCAGCAAGCGGGGGGGCTACGAGCAGTACTTC
TRBV5-5	17	TRBJ1-6	-	CASSLGFPGTGDSPLHF	TGTGCCAGCAGCTTGGGCTTTCCCGGGACGGGCGATTCACCCCTCCACTTT
TRBV7-3	15	TRBJ2-3	-	CASSLSGGVADTQYF	TGTGCCAGCAGCTTAAGCGGTGGGGTCGCAGATACGCAGTATTTT
TRBV6-5	12	TRBJ1-2	TRBD1	CASDRANYGYTF	TGTGCCAGTGACAGGGCAAACTATGGCTACACCTTC
TRBV6-5	15	TRBJ2-3	-	CASIGWIWITDTQYF	TGTGCCAGCATTGGGTGGATTTGGATCACAGATACGCAGTATTTT
TRBV7-9	14	TRBJ2-1	-	CASGSTETYNEQFF	TGTGCCAGCGGGAGCACGGAGACCTACAATGAGCAGTTCTTC
TRBV4-1	15	TRBJ1-2	-	CASSQSPTGNYGYTF	TGCGCCAGCAGCCAAAGCCCCACAGGGAACTATGGCTACACCTTC
TRBV7-2	16	TRBJ1-1	TRBD1	CASSSQGGVPNTEAFF	TGTGCCAGCAGCTCTCAGGGGGGGGTTCCGAACACTGAAGCTTTCTTT
TRBV9	16	TRBJ1-1	TRBD1	CASSAVRDRGVNEAFF	TGTGCCAGCAGCGCCGTTCGTGACAGGGGGGTAAATGAAGCTTTCTTT
TRBV7-2	13	TRBJ1-6	-	CASSLSGAAPLHF	TGTGCCAGCAGCTTAAGCGGGGCGGCACCCCTCCACTTT
TRBV5-4	14	TRBJ2-1	-	CASSLLNPGDEQFF	TGTGCCAGCAGCTTGCTAAACCCGGGAGATGAGCAGTTCTTC
TRBV15	15	TRBJ1-1	TRBD1	CATSRSRQGGTEAFF	TGTGCCACCAGCAGATCGAGACAGGGAGGGACTGAAGCTTTCTTT
TRBV11-2	16	TRBJ1-2	TRBD1	CASSPRGLTGDYGYTF	TGTGCCAGCAGCCCTAGGGGCCTTACAGGGGACTATGGCTACACCTTC
TRBV27	15	TRBJ1-2	TRBD1	CASSLSAGGILGYTF	TGTGCCAGCAGTTTATCTGCAGGGGGAATATTGGGCTACACCTTC
TRBV6-5	16	TRBJ1-4	TRBD1	CASSYSTGFANEKLFF	TGTGCCAGCAGTTACTCGACAGGGTTTGCTAATGAAAAACTGTTTTTT
TRBV7-9	14	TRBJ1-1	-	CASSLEGPNTEAFF	TGTGCCAGCAGCTTAGAGGGGCCGAACACTGAAGCTTTCTTT
TRBV6-5	13	TRBJ1-1	-	CASSRPMNTEAFF	TGTGCCAGCAGTCGACCGATGAACACTGAAGCTTTCTTT
TRBV2	15	TRBJ1-2	-	CASSYRDGGSYGYTF	TGTGCCAGCAGTTACCGGGACGGAGGTAGCTATGGCTACACCTTC
TRBV19	14	TRBJ1-2	-	CASSIGRPNYGYTF	TGTGCCAGTAGTATTGGCAGGCCTAACTATGGCTACACCTTC
TRBV7-2	15	TRBJ2-7	-	CASNQGRSITYEQYF	TGTGCCAGCAACCAGGGGCGATCGATCACCTACGAGCAGTACTTC
TRBV28	13	TRBJ1-2	-	CASSPIGTYGYTF	TGTGCCAGCAGTCCGATAGGGACCTATGGCTACACCTTC
TRBV21-1	17	TRBJ2-3	-	CASSPKTGPTRTDTQYF	TGTGCCAGCAGCCCCAAAACAGGGCCCACCCGAACAGATACGCAGTATTTT
TRBV28	14	TRBJ2-7	TRBD1	CASSLGQGGYEQYF	TGTGCCAGCAGTTTAGGACAGGGGGGGTACGAGCAGTACTTC
TRBV14	19	TRBJ1-1	-	CASSQLTSKLGRGNTEAFF	TGTGCCAGCAGCCAACTAACCTCGAAGCTCGGACGAGGGAACACTGAAGCTTTCTTT
TRBV6-5	15	TRBJ1-4	-	CASSYSISGVGQLFF	TGTGCCAGCAGTTACTCGATTTCCGGGGTCGGGCAACTGTTTTTT
TRBV5-1	14	TRBJ2-3	TRBD2	CASSQERGTDTQYF	TGCGCCAGCAGCCAGGAGCGGGGGACAGATACGCAGTATTTT
TRBV24-1	14	TRBJ1-4	-	CATSDAGGDEKLFF	TGTGCCACCAGTGATGCAGGAGGGGATGAAAAACTGTTTTTT
TRBV5-1	15	TRBJ1-6	TRBD1	CASSGRGQRNSPLHF	TGCGCCAGCAGCGGCCGGGGACAGCGAAATTCACCCCTCCACTTT
TRBV4-2	14	TRBJ1-1	-	CASSQEGASAEAFF	TGTGCCAGCAGCCAAGAGGGGGCGTCCGCTGAAGCTTTCTTT
TRBV10-3	14	TRBJ1-6	-	CAISELGNNSPLHF	TGTGCCATCAGTGAGTTGGGGAATAATTCACCCCTCCACTTT
TRBV4-3	16	TRBJ1-1	TRBD1	CASSQERQGGPGAAFF	TGCGCCAGCAGCCAAGAAAGACAGGGCGGGCCGGGGGCAGCTTTCTTT
TRBV27	14	TRBJ1-1	-	CASSLSGMNTEAFF	TGTGCCAGCAGTTTATCAGGCATGAACACTGAAGCTTTCTTT
TRBV7-2	13	TRBJ2-5	-	CASSSTMLETQYF	TGTGCCAGCAGCTCGACGATGTTGGAGACCCAGTACTTC
TRBV28	12	TRBJ1-2	-	CASSPWAGDYTF	TGTGCCAGCAGTCCCTGGGCAGGAGACTACACCTTC
TRBV18	15	TRBJ2-4	TRBD1	CASSVTGVAKNIQYF	TGTGCCAGCTCAGTAACAGGGGTGGCCAAAAACATTCAGTACTTC
TRBV7-9	14	TRBJ2-5	-	CASSRPGVQETQYF	TGTGCCAGCAGCCGGCCCGGGGTCCAAGAGACCCAGTACTTC
TRBV9	15	TRBJ2-1	-	CASSVGGPLYNEQFF	TGTGCCAGCAGCGTCGGGGGTCCTTTATACAATGAGCAGTTCTTC
TRBV9	17	TRBJ2-3	TRBD2	CASSVKGTSGVQGTQYF	TGTGCCAGCAGCGTAAAGGGGACTAGCGGGGTTCAGGGTACGCAGTATTTT
TRBV5-4	14	TRBJ1-4	-	CASSLGQGNEKLFF	TGTGCCAGCAGCTTGGGGCAGGGTAATGAAAAACTGTTTTTT
TRBV30	12	TRBJ1-2	-	CAWSTDNYGYTF	TGTGCCTGGAGTACAGATAACTATGGCTACACCTTC
TRBV4-2	15	TRBJ1-5	-	CASSQDRLSNQPQHF	TGTGCCAGCAGCCAAGATCGCCTGAGCAATCAGCCCCAGCATTTT
TRBV7-9	15	TRBJ1-6	TRBD1	CASSLSTGQGSPLHF	TGTGCCAGCAGCTTAAGCACGGGACAGGGTTCACCCCTCCACTTT